The 18 T cell receptor beta chains presented below share a single source sample, sequenced in a study of neurological immune-mediated disorders. TCRdb analysed the 5' RACE reads with MiXCR anew, one entry per CDR3 protein. The data contain tens of thousands of distinct CDR3 sequences, approximately 10% of them seen just once; the ten biggest clones take up approximately 7%. Sequencing was performed on PBMCs. The receptors here all came from a woman in her thirties with HTLV-1-associated myelopathy (HAM/TSP).

This clonotype has at least ten counts. The rearrangement uses TRBV20-1 and TRBJ2-7; TRBD2 is a possible D gene (6 bases). This CDR3 has 15 residues. Deletions cut 0 bases from V and 5 bases from J, with 17 bases between. CDR1 DFQATT and CDR2 SNEGSKA come from the germline V gene (reference sequence). The CDR3, as DNA: TGCAGTGCTAGAGATCTATGGCGGAGGGGCCACGAGCAGTACTTC. It codes for CSARDLWRRGHEQYF.

This clonotype was recorded many times. This chain joins TRBV5-6 and TRBJ1-6, with D perhaps matching TRBD1 (5 bases). Germline lookup yields CDR1 SGHDT and CDR2 YYEEEE. The CDR3 spans 14 residues. V was shortened by 5 bases and J by 8 bases, with 14 bases between the two germline ends. The CDR3 coding sequence is TGTGCCAGCAGTCCAATAGGGGAAGATTCACCCCTCCACTTT. Translating it yields CASSPIGEDSPLHF.

This clonotype was picked up many times. The gene calls are TRBV2 and TRBJ2-3, with D possibly TRBD1 on 6 matching bases. Germline values: CDR1 SNHLY, CDR2 FYNNEI. This CDR3 has 15 amino acids. The V and J ends lost 8 bases and 10 bases respectively, with 25 bases between them. The DNA for the CDR3 is TGTGCCAGCGCCAGTCAGACAGGTTTGGGCATCTCGCAGTATTTT. This codes for CASASQTGLGISQYF.

This clonotype appeared many times. The gene calls are TRBV7-9 and TRBJ2-1, with a possible D match to TRBD1 (6 bases). Germline values: CDR1 SEHNR, CDR2 FQNEAQ (reference sequence). The CDR3 contains 19 residues. V shed 2 bases and J shed 0 bases, with 20 bases lying between them. The DNA for the CDR3 is TGTGCCAGCAGCTTATCTAGTCGGTCGACAGGACGCTCCTACAATGAGCAGTTCTTC. It yields the protein CASSLSSRSTGRSYNEQFF.

With regard to this clonotype: No conserved phenylalanine or tryptophan ends this CDR3, so it is likely a read error. The rearrangement joins TRBV20-1 to TRBJ1-1; 8 bases match TRBD1. With V trimmed by 5 bases and J by 6 bases, 11 bases remained unmatched. The CDR3 runs to 14 residues. The germline gives CDR1 DFQATT, CDR2 SNEGSKA (reference sequence). The CDR3 is CSAPYQGAVSEAFI. For the CDR3, the DNA is TGCAGTGCTCCTTACCAGGGGGCGGTTTCTGAAGCTTTCATT.

Ten or more counts support this clonotype. The chain links TRBV19 to TRBJ2-7, with 8 bases that match TRBD1. CDR1 and CDR2 (germline): LNHDA, SQIVND (reference sequence). The CDR3 spans 16 residues. V lost 6 bases, J lost 1 base, and 11 bases stayed unmatched. CDR3 in DNA: TGTGCCAGTAGCCAACCAGGGGGCGCGAGGTCCTACGAGCAGTACTTC. Amino acid sequence: CASSQPGGARSYEQYF.

This clonotype was counted many times. The chain combines TRBV20-1 with TRBJ2-7, with D uncertain. The CDR3 length is 11 residues. Trimming left V 4 bases short and J 3 bases short, with 7 bases between. Germline V CDR1 and CDR2: DFQATT, SNEGSKA (reference sequence). Here the CDR3 reads CSAKFGYEQYF. In DNA form, the CDR3 reads TGCAGTGCTAAATTCGGCTACGAGCAGTACTTC.

V and J are TRBV11-3 and TRBJ1-2, with 7 positions matching TRBD1. CDR3 length equals 15 residues. Germline CDR1 is SGHNT and CDR2 is YENEEA. Unmatched junction bases numbered 8, after V lost 4 bases and J lost 3 bases. The CDR3 spells CASSSTGVLHYGYTF. In nucleotides, the CDR3 is TGTGCCAGCAGCTCCACAGGGGTTTTACACTATGGCTACACCTTC.

This clonotype was picked up many times. This chain joins TRBV11-3 and TRBJ2-1; TRBD2 aligns across 8 bases. V was pared by 1 base and J by 0 bases, with 5 bases of the junction left unmatched. The CDR3 totals 17 residues. In germline, CDR1 is SGHNT, CDR2 YENEEA. CDR3 protein: CASSLVGAGGSYNEQFF. CDR3 DNA sequence: TGTGCCAGCAGCTTAGTGGGGGCGGGGGGCTCCTACAATGAGCAGTTCTTC.

There are many counts of this clonotype. The rearrangement joins TRBV5-1 to TRBJ1-1; D possibly corresponds to TRBD1 (5 bases). The CDR3 extends over 15 amino acids. Germline V gene sequence: CDR1 SGHRS, CDR2 YFSETQ. Trimming stripped 3 bases from V and 4 bases from J, with 16 bases between. The CDR3 sequence: CASSSGRWAGTEAFF. CDR3 nucleotides: TGCGCCAGCAGCTCAGGGAGGTGGGCGGGCACTGAAGCTTTCTTT.

Ten or more counts support this clonotype. The genes are TRBV30 and TRBJ2-7; possibly TRBD1 or TRBD2 for D (5 bases each). This CDR3 region has 12 residues. Germline assignment: CDR1 GTSNPN and CDR2 SVGIG (reference sequence). V lost 4 bases, J lost 4 bases, and 11 bases lay in between. CDR3 in DNA: TGTGCCTGGAATTTGGGGGTATACGAGCAGTACTTC. Protein product: CAWNLGVYEQYF.

In this sample, this clonotype turned up many times. This sequence joins TRBV18 and TRBJ1-1; perhaps TRBD1 as D (5 bases). Germline CDR1 and CDR2: KGHSH and LQKENI. The germline V and J ends were trimmed by 3 bases and 1 base, with 9 bases remaining between them. The CDR3 loop spans 14 amino acids. CDR3 loop: CASSPGHWNTEAFF. CDR3 coding DNA: TGTGCCAGCTCACCTGGACATTGGAACACTGAAGCTTTCTTT.

This clonotype was recorded at least ten times. V usage is TRBV5-1 and J usage is TRBJ2-7; 8 bases are shared with TRBD1. With 0 bases clipped from V and 1 base from J, the junction kept 6 bases outside the gene matches. The CDR3 runs to 16 residues. The V gene's germline CDR1 is SGHRS and CDR2 YFSETQ. CDR3 in amino acids: CASSLDGTGLSYEQYF. CDR3 DNA sequence: TGCGCCAGCAGCTTGGACGGGACAGGACTTTCCTACGAGCAGTACTTC.

The table lists this clonotype with many counts. The chain is built from TRBV7-2 and TRBJ1-5, with 9 bases identical to TRBD1. Per germline, CDR1 SGHTA and CDR2 FQGNSA. The length of the CDR3 is 15 residues. J was trimmed by 5 bases and V by 3 bases; bases with no gene match: 5. CDR3 amino acids: CASSLKTGGHQPQHF. In DNA, the CDR3 is TGTGCCAGCAGCTTGAAGACAGGGGGACATCAGCCCCAGCATTTT. Full variable domain (rest looked up from reference TRBV7-2 and TRBJ1-5): GAGVSQSPSNKVTEKGKDVELRCDPISGHTALYWYRQSLGQGLEFLIYFQGNSAPDKSGLPSDRFSAERTGGSVSTLTIQRTQQEDSAVYLCASSLKTGGHQPQHFGDGTRLSIL.

In its sample, this clonotype ranks as medium-sized. The V call is TRBV5-1, the J call TRBJ1-1; no clear D. The CDR3 covers 14 residues. Trimming left V 1 base short and J 1 base short, with 8 bases between. The germline V gene has CDR1 SGHRS and CDR2 YFSETQ. CDR3 loop: CASSLSMGNTEAFF. CDR3 in DNA: TGCGCCAGCAGCTTGTCGATGGGGAACACTGAAGCTTTCTTT.

V usage is TRBV19 and J usage is TRBJ1-2; perhaps TRBD1 as D (6 bases). V lost 3 bases, J lost 2 bases, and 13 bases lay in between. Germline V lookup: CDR1 LNHDA, CDR2 SQIVND (reference sequence). CDR3 size: 15 residues. The CDR3 sequence: CASSIRGQQNYGYTF. CDR3 in DNA: TGTGCCAGTAGTATTCGAGGACAGCAGAACTATGGCTACACCTTC.

The table lists this clonotype with many counts. This rearrangement joins TRBV29-1 to TRBJ2-1; 7 nucleotides line up with TRBD1. The germline gives CDR1 SQVTM, CDR2 ANQGSEA. The junction had 2 bases not matched to a gene; V was cut back by 0 bases and J by 6 bases. The CDR3 has 13 amino acids. As DNA, the CDR3 is TGCAGCGTTGAAGAGGGACAGCGCAATGAGCAGTTCTTC. Protein product: CSVEEGQRNEQFF.

The chain joins TRBV6-5 to TRBJ1-1; D call uncertain. The CDR3 is made up of 12 amino acids. Trimming took off 8 bases at V and 1 base at J, with 8 bases between the two ends. The germline V gene has CDR1 MNHEY and CDR2 SVGAGI. DNA for the CDR3: TGTGCCAGCGGCGGCTCGAACACTGAAGCTTTCTTT. Residues: CASGGSNTEAFF.